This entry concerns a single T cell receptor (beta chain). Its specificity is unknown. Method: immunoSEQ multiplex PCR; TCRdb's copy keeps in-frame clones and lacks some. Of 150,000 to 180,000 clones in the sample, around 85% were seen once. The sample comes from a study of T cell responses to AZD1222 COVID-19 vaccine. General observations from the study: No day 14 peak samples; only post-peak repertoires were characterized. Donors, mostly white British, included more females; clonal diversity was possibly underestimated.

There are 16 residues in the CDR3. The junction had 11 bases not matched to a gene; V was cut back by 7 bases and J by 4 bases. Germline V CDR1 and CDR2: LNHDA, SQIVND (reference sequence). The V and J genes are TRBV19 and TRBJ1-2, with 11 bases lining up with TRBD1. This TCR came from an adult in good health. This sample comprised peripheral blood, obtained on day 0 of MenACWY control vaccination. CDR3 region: CASTLDPGQGVYGYTF. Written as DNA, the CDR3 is TGTGCCAGTACCTTAGACCCGGGACAGGGGGTCTATGGCTACACCTTC.